This T cell receptor beta chain was recorded in a study of post-analysis software for immune sequencing data. Points from the study as a whole: With TRBV5-6, TRBV5-1 and TRBV20-1 included, about five TRBV segments were more frequent in patients than in controls. Those with multiple sclerosis, the patient group, showed significantly lower normalized Chao1 diversity than controls.

A note on this clonotype: Its antigen is as yet unknown. A read error may be the cause here, since a much bigger clone is one base away.

Tagging with unique molecular identifiers was a feature of the TCR beta cDNA libraries. TCRdb itself ran the PCR reads through MiXCR, one entry per CDR3 protein. The table records over 700,000 distinct CDR3 sequences, around 27% of them present only once. V was clipped by 2 bases and J by 8 bases, with 14 bases between them. Germline V gene sequence: CDR1 SGHTA, CDR2 FQGNSA. The CDR3 covers 14 residues. This TCR was sampled from a girl under 18 with multiple sclerosis. The chain employs TRBV7-2 and TRBJ2-3; possible D gene TRBD2, 5 bases. Material: blood. CDR3 bases: TGTGCCAGCAGCTTAACTAGTGATCTGGGTACGCAGTATTTT. This sequence encodes CASSLTSDLGTQYF.